This entry lists 10 T cell receptor beta chains sequenced from one sample in a study of blood T cell repertoires in COVID-19. Profiled with immunoSEQ multiplex PCR; TCRdb holds only in-frame clones, not every one. The data contain some 180,000 clones, 75% to 90% of them singletons. Sequencing used peripheral blood. These receptors were taken from a woman aged 40-49 years with COVID-19, enrolled during active disease.

The chain recombines TRBV10-3 with TRBJ2-5, with a weak D call TRBD1 (6 bases). CDR1 is ENHRY and CDR2 is SYGVKD in the germline V gene. The CDR3 has 12 residues. The CDR3 bases are TGTGCTGTAGGGACAAGTCAAGAGACCCAGTACTTC. The encoded protein is CAVGTSQETQYF.

The chain employs TRBV9 and TRBJ1-2, with a possible D match to TRBD1 (5 bases). Germline CDR1 reads SGDLS; CDR2 reads YYNGEE. This CDR3 has 14 amino acids. The V gene lost 0 bases and the J gene lost 5 bases, with 11 bases spanning the gap. In nucleotides, the CDR3 is TGTGCCAGCAGCGTAGCCGGGGGTGGGTATGGCTACACCTTC. Protein: CASSVAGGGYGYTF.

This clone has just a few counts. The chain recombines TRBV3-1 (or the pseudogene TRBV3-2) with TRBJ1-2; 7 bases are a match to TRBD1. The CDR3 length is 12 residues. CDR1 and CDR2 from the germline V gene are LGHDT and YNNKEL (reference sequence). Trimming cost V 3 bases and J 8 bases; bases outside gene matches: 3. CDR3 region: CASSHDREGYTF. In DNA, the CDR3 is TGTGCCAGCAGCCATGACAGGGAGGGCTACACCTTC.

This clone was counted once. The rearrangement joins TRBV7-2 to TRBJ2-1, with 15 bases aligning to TRBD2. Trimming removed 5 bases from V and 8 bases from J; junction bases left unmatched: 7. The CDR3 covers 16 residues. In germline, CDR1 is SGHTA, CDR2 FQGNSA. The CDR3 loop is CASSRTSGGERDEQFF. In nucleotides, the CDR3 is TGTGCCAGCAGCCGGACTAGCGGGGGGGAACGGGATGAGCAGTTCTTC.

The genes are TRBV7-2 and TRBJ2-2, with D possibly being TRBD1 (6 bases). Germline values: CDR1 SGHTA, CDR2 FQGNSA. This CDR3 is built from 15 residues. V was pared by 4 bases and J by 2 bases, with 11 bases between. In DNA, the CDR3 is TGTGCCAGCAGCTCCCAGGGGCCTAACACCGGGGAGCTGTTTTTT. The encoded protein is CASSSQGPNTGELFF.

This rearrangement joins TRBV2 to TRBJ1-6, with D perhaps TRBD1 (5 bases). CDR3 length: 13 residues. Germline lookup yields CDR1 SNHLY and CDR2 FYNNEI. V was pared by 3 bases and J by 9 bases, with 9 bases between. CDR3 in amino acids: CASSDWGGSPLHF. In DNA, the CDR3 is TGTGCCAGCAGTGATTGGGGGGGTTCACCCCTCCACTTT.

The chain joins TRBV5-5 to TRBJ2-7; TRBD1 aligns across 7 bases. This CDR3 contains 16 residues. Germline V gives CDR1 SGHKS, CDR2 YYEKEE (reference sequence). Trimming cost V 4 bases and J 1 base; bases outside gene matches: 11. The CDR3 is CASSETGALKSYEQYF. In nucleotides, the CDR3 is TGTGCCAGCAGCGAAACAGGGGCGCTTAAATCCTACGAGCAGTACTTC.

This clone was counted once. This chain uses TRBV2 with TRBJ2-1; 8 bases are shared with TRBD2. Germline CDR1 SNHLY, CDR2 FYNNEI. The CDR3 extends over 15 amino acids. V was clipped by 4 bases and J by 10 bases; unmatched bases: 12. The CDR3 sequence is CASSGAGLENSEQFF. The CDR3 DNA reads TGTGCCAGCAGTGGTGCGGGACTAGAGAATTCGGAGCAGTTCTTC.

This rearrangement joins TRBV7-6 to TRBJ2-1; 8 positions agree with TRBD2. This CDR3 comprises 16 residues. V trimming: 6 bases; J trimming: 7 bases; junction bases outside the gene matches: 14. In germline, CDR1 is SGHVS, CDR2 FNYEAQ. DNA for the CDR3: TGTGCCAGCAGTAAAACGGGACTAGACACGGGGAATGAGCAGTTCTTC. It encodes CASSKTGLDTGNEQFF. Full variable domain (outside the CDR3, taken from reference TRBV7-6 and TRBJ2-1): GAGVSQSPRYKVTKRGQDVALRCDPISGHVSLYWYRQALGQGPEFLTYFNYEAQQDKSGLPNDRFSAERPEGSISTLTIQRTEQRDSAMYRCASSKTGLDTGNEQFFGPGTRLTVL.

Details on this clone: The junction and the germline gene differ at one end; a read error may be behind it. The genes are TRBV7-7 and TRBJ2-2; 9 bases line up with TRBD2. Germline V gives CDR1 SSHAT, CDR2 FNYEAQ (reference sequence). The CDR3 covers 17 residues. The CDR3 is CASSRTSGRANTGELFF. DNA of the CDR3: TGTGCTAGCAGCCGAACTAGCGGGCGCGCGAACACCGGGGAGCTGTTTTTT.